In its sample, the clone carrying this TCR beta chain was seen many times. RNA transcripts provided the source from which TCR beta CDR3 regions were amplified. A set of HTBI primers served as the primers for a first-round RT-PCR of the TCR CDR3. MiXCR, applied by TCRdb to the multiplex PCR reads, yields one record per CDR3 protein. This sample yields 600,000 to 750,000 distinct CDR3 sequences, of which roughly 17% are seen a single time; around a sixth belongs to the top ten. This sample was taken from a study of T cells in Graves' hyperthyroidism and ophthalmopathy. An absence of ophthalmopathy progression within 18 months meant stable Graves' hyperthyroidism. Reasons for excluding patients were uncontrolled infection, other autoimmune disease, pregnancy or lactation. The sample taken for sequencing was blood. The receptor comes from a man over 45 with Graves' hyperthyroidism.

CDR3 DNA sequence: TGTGCCAGCAGCTTATCGTGGGGACAGGGAAACACTGAAGCTTTCTTT. It codes for CASSLSWGQGNTEAFF. This chain links TRBV11-2 with TRBJ1-1; 9 bases line up with TRBD1. This CDR3 spans 16 amino acids. The V gene end was trimmed by 2 bases and the J gene end by 2 bases; junction bases not matched to a gene: 6. Germline values: CDR1 SGHAT, CDR2 FQNNGV.